This TCR beta chain originates from a study of blood T cells in healthy people across ages. A few counts support this clonotype. CDR3 length equals 12 residues. Trimming cost V 5 bases and J 11 bases, with 15 bases left between them. In germline, CDR1 is SEHNR, CDR2 FQNEAQ (reference sequence). Using a J-beta primer mix together with a sample-barcoded 5' primer, a second PCR was run for 7 to 11 cycles. TCRdb re-called the 5' RACE reads through MiXCR, storing one row per CDR3 protein. The sample consists of some 1.5 million distinct CDR3 sequences, 35% to 45% of them appearing once. The origin of this receptor is a young woman in good health. Sequenced input: blood. The V call is TRBV7-9, the J call TRBJ2-5; D is undetermined. CDR3 sequence reads: CASSLQADEQYF. DNA for the CDR3: TGTGCCAGCAGCCTGCAGGCGGATGAGCAGTACTTC.